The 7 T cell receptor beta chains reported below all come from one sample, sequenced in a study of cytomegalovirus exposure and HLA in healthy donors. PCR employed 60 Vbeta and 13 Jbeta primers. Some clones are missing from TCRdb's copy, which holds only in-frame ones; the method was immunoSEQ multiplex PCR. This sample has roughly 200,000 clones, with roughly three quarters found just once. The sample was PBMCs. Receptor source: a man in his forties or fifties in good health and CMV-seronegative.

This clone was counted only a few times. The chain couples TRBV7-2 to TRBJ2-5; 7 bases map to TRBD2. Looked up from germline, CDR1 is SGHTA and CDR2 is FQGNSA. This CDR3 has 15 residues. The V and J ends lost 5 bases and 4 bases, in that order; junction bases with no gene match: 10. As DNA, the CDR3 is TGTGCCAGCAGCCCGAAGACTAGCTGGGCAGAGACCCAGTACTTC. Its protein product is CASSPKTSWAETQYF.

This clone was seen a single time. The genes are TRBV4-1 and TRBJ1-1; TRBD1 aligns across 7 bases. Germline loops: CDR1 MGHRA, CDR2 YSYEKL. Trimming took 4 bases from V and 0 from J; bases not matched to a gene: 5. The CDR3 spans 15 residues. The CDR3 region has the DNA TGCGCCAGCAGCCCCCGGACAGGAATGAACACTGAAGCTTTCTTT. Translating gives CASSPRTGMNTEAFF.

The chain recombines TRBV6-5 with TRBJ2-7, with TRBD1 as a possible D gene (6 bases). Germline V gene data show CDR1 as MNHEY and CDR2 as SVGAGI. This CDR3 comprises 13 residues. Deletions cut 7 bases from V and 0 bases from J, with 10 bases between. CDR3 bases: TGTGCCAGCAAAACAGGGATCTCCTACGAGCAGTACTTC. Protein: CASKTGISYEQYF.

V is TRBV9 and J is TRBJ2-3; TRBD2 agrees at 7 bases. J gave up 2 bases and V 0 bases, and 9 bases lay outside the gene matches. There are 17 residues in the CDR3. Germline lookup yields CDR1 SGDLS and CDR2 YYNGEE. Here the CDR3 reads CASSVGLTSASTDTQYF. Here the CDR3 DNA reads TGTGCCAGCAGCGTAGGGTTAACTAGCGCCTCCACAGATACGCAGTATTTT. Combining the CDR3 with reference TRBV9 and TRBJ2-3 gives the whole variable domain DSGVTQTPKHLITATGQRVTLRCSPRSGDLSVYWYQQSLDQGLQFLIQYYNGEERAKGNILERFSAQQFPDLHSELNLSSLELGDSALYFCASSVGLTSASTDTQYFGPGTRLTVL.

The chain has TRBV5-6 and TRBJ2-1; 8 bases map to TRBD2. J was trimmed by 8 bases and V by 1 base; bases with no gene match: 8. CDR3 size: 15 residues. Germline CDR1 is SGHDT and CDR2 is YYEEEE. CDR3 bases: TGTGCCAGCAGCTTGAGCGGGGGTGGCAGGGATGAGCAGTTCTTC. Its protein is CASSLSGGGRDEQFF.

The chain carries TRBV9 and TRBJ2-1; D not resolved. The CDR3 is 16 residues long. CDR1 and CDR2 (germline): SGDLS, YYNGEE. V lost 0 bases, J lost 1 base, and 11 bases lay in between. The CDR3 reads CASSVGYTHSYNEQFF. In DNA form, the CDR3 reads TGTGCCAGCAGCGTAGGATATACTCATTCCTACAATGAGCAGTTCTTC. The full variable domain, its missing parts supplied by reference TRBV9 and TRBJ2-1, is DSGVTQTPKHLITATGQRVTLRCSPRSGDLSVYWYQQSLDQGLQFLIQYYNGEERAKGNILERFSAQQFPDLHSELNLSSLELGDSALYFCASSVGYTHSYNEQFFGPGTRLTVL.

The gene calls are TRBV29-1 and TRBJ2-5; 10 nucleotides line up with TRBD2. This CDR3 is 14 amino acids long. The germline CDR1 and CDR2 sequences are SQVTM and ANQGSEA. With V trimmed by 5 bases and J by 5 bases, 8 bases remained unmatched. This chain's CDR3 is CSVLPGLALETQYF. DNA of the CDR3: TGCAGCGTTTTACCGGGACTAGCGCTCGAGACCCAGTACTTC.